This TCR beta chain was obtained from a study of patients and donors after allogeneic stem cell transplantation. This CDR3 is built from 15 residues. Trimming took off 4 bases at V and 5 bases at J, with 18 bases between the two ends. Per the germline V gene, CDR1 is SEHNR and CDR2 is FQNEAQ (reference sequence). TCRdb re-analysed the RT-PCR reads in MiXCR, keeping a single row per CDR3 protein. The repertoire has 900,000 to 1,000,000 distinct CDR3 sequences, approximately 19% of them found once; the top ten carry around 6%. Source material: blood, either unsorted or a sorted T cell fraction (not recorded which). This receptor was identified in a human donor who was either an allogeneic HSCT recipient or a stem cell or donor lymphocyte infusion donor (not recorded which). It is not recorded whose cells these are; they may come from a transplant donor. The chain recombines TRBV7-9 with TRBJ2-7; D possibly corresponds to TRBD1 (6 bases). For the CDR3, the DNA is TGTGCCAGCAGCTATGGACAGCTCCGTTCCAACGAGCAGTACTTC. This gives the protein CASSYGQLRSNEQYF.